This is a list of T cell receptor beta chains from one sample in a study of identical twins' blood T cells. TCRdb independently ran MiXCR on the 5' RACE reads; one entry per CDR3 protein. The table records hundreds of thousands of distinct CDR3 sequences, more than 25% of them present only once. Sequencing input: PBMCs. These receptors originate from a woman between 18 and 49 years old in good health. Both conserved end residues are part of each CDR3. D genes are given only for firm matches. Clone size is given for some rows only: seen once, a few or many times, or a class if the clone is expanded.

TRBJ2-5 NA TRBV20-1 NA 11 CSGHRVGTQYF TGCAGTGGACACAGGGTCGGGACCCAGTACTTC
TRBJ1-5 few TRBV19 TRBD1 13 CASSPGQGPAQHF TGTGCCAGTAGTCCGGGACAGGGCCCGGCCCAGCATTTT
TRBJ2-2 many TRBV19 NA 13 CASSYGARGELFF TGTGCCAGCTCCTATGGGGCGAGAGGGGAGCTGTTTTTT
TRBJ2-4 few TRBV29-1 NA 13 CSGLQPILDIQYF TGCAGCGGGCTACAGCCTATCTTAGACATTCAGTACTTC
TRBJ2-7 NA TRBV20-1 NA 13 CSARHLMAYEQYF TGCAGTGCTAGACACTTGATGGCCTACGAGCAGTACTTC
TRBJ1-3 NA TRBV4-3 NA 16 CASSQGAVHSGNTIYF TGCGCCAGCAGCCAAGGAGCAGTCCACTCTGGAAACACCATATATTTT
TRBJ2-1 few TRBV29-1 TRBD2 14 CSAARLADYNEQFF TGCAGCGCCGCGAGACTAGCGGATTACAATGAGCAGTTCTTC
TRBJ2-1 NA TRBV3-1 NA 15 CASSPYISSYNEQFF TGTGCCAGCAGCCCCTATATCAGCTCCTACAATGAGCAGTTCTTC
TRBJ1-6 NA TRBV5-1 NA 15 CASSLRGSDNSPLHF TGCGCCAGCAGCTTACGAGGGAGCGATAATTCACCCCTCCACTTT
TRBJ2-5 NA TRBV7-7 NA 13 CASSLWVSETQYF TGTGCCAGCAGCTTATGGGTTTCGGAGACCCAGTACTTC
TRBJ2-7 NA TRBV5-1 TRBD2 15 CTSSLGLAVAYEQYF TGCACCAGCAGCTTGGGACTAGCGGTTGCCTACGAGCAGTACTTC
TRBJ1-1 NA TRBV11-2 NA 16 CASSLSTVRVVTEAFF TGTGCCAGCAGCTTAAGTACTGTTCGGGTGGTGACTGAAGCTTTCTTT
TRBJ2-3 NA TRBV6-1 NA 14 CASSERLLPDTQYF TGTGCCAGCAGTGAAAGACTTTTGCCAGATACGCAGTATTTT
TRBJ2-7 NA TRBV19 TRBD1 15 CASSISGTGGNEQYF TGTGCCAGTAGTATATCAGGGACAGGGGGCAACGAGCAGTACTTC
TRBJ2-1 many TRBV5-1 TRBD2 18 CASSLGLRASGNVFEQFF TGCGCCAGCAGCTTGGGTCTCCGGGCTAGCGGGAACGTTTTTGAGCAGTTCTTC
TRBJ2-1 few TRBV5-1 NA 14 CASSLVGAVYEQFF TGCGCCAGCAGCTTGGTGGGGGCCGTTTATGAGCAGTTCTTC
TRBJ2-1 few TRBV5-1 TRBD2 13 CASSLETSDEQFF TGCGCCAGCAGCTTGGAGACTAGCGATGAGCAGTTCTTC
TRBJ2-2 NA TRBV5-5 NA 15 CASSLGTADTGELFF TGTGCCAGCAGCTTGGGGACAGCGGACACCGGGGAGCTGTTTTTT
TRBJ1-2 NA TRBV10-3 NA 13 CAIREFGGYGYTF TGTGCCATCAGAGAATTCGGGGGCTATGGCTACACCTTC
TRBJ2-3 few TRBV15 TRBD2 17 CATSTHGSAGVEDTQYF TGTGCCACCAGCACTCATGGGTCAGCGGGGGTAGAAGATACGCAGTATTTT
TRBJ2-3 NA TRBV18 NA 16 CASSPPGGVGTDTQYF TGTGCCAGCTCACCACCCGGCGGGGTCGGCACAGATACGCAGTATTTT
TRBJ2-3 NA TRBV7-8 NA 15 CASSPGTLLTDTQYF TGTGCCAGCAGCCCCGGGACCCTTCTCACAGATACGCAGTATTTT
TRBJ1-1 few TRBV20-1 TRBD1 12 CSALDRITEAFF TGCAGTGCCCTGGACAGGATCACTGAAGCTTTCTTT
TRBJ2-7 many TRBV2 NA 15 CASSEALTSHAEQYF TGTGCCAGCAGTGAAGCGCTTACTAGTCATGCCGAGCAGTACTTC
TRBJ2-3 many TRBV6-2/TRBV6-3 NA 15 CASSSTRISTDTQYF TGTGCCAGCAGTTCCACGAGGATTAGCACAGATACGCAGTATTTT
TRBJ1-1 few TRBV20-1 NA 13 CSALDQRRTEAFF TGCAGTGCTCTCGACCAGAGGAGGACTGAAGCTTTCTTT
TRBJ1-1 NA TRBV7-9 NA 14 CASSAGLWNTEAFF TGTGCCAGCAGCGCGGGACTCTGGAACACTGAAGCTTTCTTT
TRBJ2-1 many TRBV20-1 NA 15 CSLRSRWSTYNEQFF TGCAGTCTTCGTAGTAGGTGGTCGACCTACAATGAGCAGTTCTTC
TRBJ2-6 NA TRBV7-9 NA 10 CASTDSFLTF TGTGCCAGCACCGATTCGTTCCTGACTTTC
TRBJ1-2 few TRBV20-1 NA 13 CSARVGITYGYTF TGCAGTGCTAGAGTAGGGATTACCTATGGCTACACCTTC
TRBJ1-1 many TRBV30 NA 15 CAWSVRFGMVTEAFF TGTGCCTGGAGTGTACGTTTCGGGATGGTGACTGAAGCTTTCTTT
TRBJ2-7 NA TRBV12-3/TRBV12-4 NA 14 CASSGGRDSYEQYF TGTGCCAGCAGTGGGGGAAGGGACTCCTACGAGCAGTACTTC
TRBJ2-1 NA TRBV7-6 TRBD2 15 CASSQFRTSSGEQSF TGTGCCAGCAGCCAATTCCGGACTAGCTCTGGTGAGCAGTCCTTC
TRBJ2-3 many TRBV20-1 NA 15 CSAKNGGLGTDTQYF TGCAGTGCGAAAAACGGGGGGCTTGGCACAGATACGCAGTATTTT
TRBJ1-1 NA TRBV27 NA 15 CASSLSATVNTEAFF TGTGCCAGCAGTTTATCGGCGACAGTGAACACTGAAGCTTTCTTT
TRBJ1-6 few TRBV29-1 NA 13 CSVGLQPNSPLHF TGCAGCGTTGGCTTACAGCCTAATTCACCCCTCCACTTT
TRBJ1-1 NA TRBV10-3 TRBD1 16 CAISVPRTGGNTEAFF TGTGCCATCAGTGTGCCTCGAACAGGGGGGAACACCGAAGCTTTCTTT
TRBJ2-5 once TRBV20-1 NA 14 CSANPLGGGETQYF TGCAGTGCTAATCCACTGGGGGGAGGAGAGACCCAGTACTTC
TRBJ1-2 NA TRBV9 NA 14 CASSGDGSNYGYTF TGTGCCAGCAGCGGGGACGGATCTAACTATGGCTACACCTTC
TRBJ2-1 NA TRBV6-5 TRBD1 17 CASSQTLRGIRYNEQFF TGTGCCAGCAGTCAGACCCTCAGGGGGATACGGTACAATGAGCAGTTCTTC
TRBJ2-1 few TRBV5-1 TRBD2 14 CASKGLGLGNEQFF TGCGCCAGCAAGGGACTAGGATTAGGTAATGAGCAGTTCTTC
TRBJ2-3 NA TRBV4-3 TRBD2 17 CASSQELAGDVADTQYF TGCGCCAGCAGCCAAGAACTAGCGGGAGACGTAGCAGATACGCAGTATTTT